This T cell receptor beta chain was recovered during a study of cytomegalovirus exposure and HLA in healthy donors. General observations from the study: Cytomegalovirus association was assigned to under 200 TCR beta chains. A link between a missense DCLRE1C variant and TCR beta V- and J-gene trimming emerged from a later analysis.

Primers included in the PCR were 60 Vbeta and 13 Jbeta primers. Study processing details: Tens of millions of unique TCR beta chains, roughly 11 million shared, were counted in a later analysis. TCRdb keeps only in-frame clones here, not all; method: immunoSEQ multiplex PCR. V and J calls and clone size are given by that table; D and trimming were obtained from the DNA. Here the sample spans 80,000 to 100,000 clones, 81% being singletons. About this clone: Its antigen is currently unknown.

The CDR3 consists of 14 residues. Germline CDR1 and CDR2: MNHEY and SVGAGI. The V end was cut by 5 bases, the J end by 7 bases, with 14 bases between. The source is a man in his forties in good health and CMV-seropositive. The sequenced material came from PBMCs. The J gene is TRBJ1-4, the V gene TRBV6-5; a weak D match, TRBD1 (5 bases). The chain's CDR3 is CASSQGPGGEKLFF. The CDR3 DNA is TGTGCCAGCAGTCAGGGACCGGGAGGTGAAAAACTGTTTTTT.